The TCR beta chain described here comes from a study of Graves' ophthalmopathy and Graves' hyperthyroidism. A few counts support this clonotype. RNA transcripts were the template, and TCR beta CDR3 regions were amplified from them. First-round RT-PCR relied on HTBI primers, and a second-round multiplex PCR came next. TCRdb re-called the multiplex PCR reads with MiXCR, one entry per CDR3 protein. In the table there are 40,000 to 45,000 distinct CDR3 sequences, approximately 52% of which are singletons. This CDR3 comprises 16 residues. Trimming removed 3 bases at V and 6 bases at J, with 15 bases between. Germline V gives CDR1 KGHSH, CDR2 LQKENI.

This rearrangement joins TRBV18 to TRBJ1-6; D gene unclear. This clonotype was sampled from an adult man with Graves' ophthalmopathy. The source material was peripheral blood. The CDR3 DNA sequence: TGTGCCAGCTCACCCCAGGCTAATTCCGGTAATTCACCCCTCCACTTT. This codes for CASSPQANSGNSPLHF.